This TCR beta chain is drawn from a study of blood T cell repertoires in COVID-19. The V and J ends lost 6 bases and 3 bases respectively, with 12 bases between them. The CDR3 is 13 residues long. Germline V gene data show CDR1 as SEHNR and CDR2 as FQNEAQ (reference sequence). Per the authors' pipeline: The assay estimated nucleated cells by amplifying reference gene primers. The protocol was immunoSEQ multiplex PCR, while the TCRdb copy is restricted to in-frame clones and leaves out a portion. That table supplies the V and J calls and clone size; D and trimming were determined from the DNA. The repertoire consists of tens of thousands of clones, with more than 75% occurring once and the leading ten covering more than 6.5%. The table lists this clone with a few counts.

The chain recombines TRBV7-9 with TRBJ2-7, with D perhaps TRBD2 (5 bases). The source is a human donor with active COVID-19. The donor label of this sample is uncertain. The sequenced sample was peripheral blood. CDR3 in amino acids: CASRPQRGYEQYF. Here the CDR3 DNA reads TGTGCCAGCAGACCCCAACGGGGCTACGAGCAGTACTTC.